The rows below give T cell receptor beta chains drawn from one sample of a study of early T cells in non-severe SARS-CoV-2 infection. TCRdb processed the 5' RACE reads anew with MiXCR; each CDR3 protein has one entry. The data contain some 39,000 distinct CDR3 sequences, about 4% of them singletons. Sequenced sample: whole blood. These TCRs come from an adult who was a healthcare worker with PCR-confirmed SARS-CoV-2 infection or an uninfected control (not recorded which). The CDR3 runs from the conserved cysteine through the conserved F or W. Fields, in order: D gene, V gene, clone size, J gene, CDR3 protein, CDR3 DNA. A D gene is named only where the DNA matches it firmly. Rows may omit the clone size; those that give it use once, few, many or a size class.

d_call: TRBD2
v_call: TRBV12-3/TRBV12-4
clone_size: -
j_call: TRBJ2-1
cdr3_aa: CASSLTAGAVFF
cdr3_nt: TGTGCCAGCAGTTTAACCGCGGGAGCGGTGTTCTTC

d_call: TRBD2
v_call: TRBV7-6
clone_size: many
j_call: TRBJ2-3
cdr3_aa: CASSAPMTSGEPTDTQYF
cdr3_nt: TGTGCCAGCAGCGCCCCCATGACTAGCGGGGAACCCACAGATACGCAGTATTTT

d_call: -
v_call: TRBV7-3
clone_size: many
j_call: TRBJ1-1
cdr3_aa: CASSLTGGNTEAFF
cdr3_nt: TGTGCCAGCAGCTTAACAGGAGGGAACACTGAAGCTTTCTTT

d_call: -
v_call: TRBV10-3
clone_size: many
j_call: TRBJ2-7
cdr3_aa: CAASLGLPYEQYF
cdr3_nt: TGTGCCGCATCACTAGGGCTCCCCTACGAGCAGTACTTC

d_call: TRBD2
v_call: TRBV2
clone_size: -
j_call: TRBJ2-7
cdr3_aa: CASSPKRLAGASEQYF
cdr3_nt: TGTGCCAGCAGTCCTAAGCGTCTAGCGGGAGCGAGTGAGCAGTACTTC

d_call: -
v_call: TRBV10-3
clone_size: few
j_call: TRBJ2-1
cdr3_aa: CAIRDTGAGNNEQFF
cdr3_nt: TGTGCCATCAGGGACACGGGGGCAGGGAATAATGAGCAGTTCTTC

d_call: -
v_call: TRBV4-1
clone_size: -
j_call: TRBJ2-5
cdr3_aa: CASSLYTGIIKETQYF
cdr3_nt: TGCGCCAGCAGCCTTTACACCGGGATCATAAAAGAGACCCAGTACTTC

d_call: -
v_call: TRBV12-3/TRBV12-4
clone_size: many
j_call: TRBJ1-2
cdr3_aa: CASSPTSGFNYGYTF
cdr3_nt: TGTGCCAGCAGTCCGACGTCAGGTTTTAACTATGGCTACACCTTC

d_call: TRBD2
v_call: TRBV5-6
clone_size: -
j_call: TRBJ2-7
cdr3_aa: CASSGGTSGSLTYEQYF
cdr3_nt: TGTGCCAGCAGCGGCGGGACTAGCGGGAGCCTTACCTACGAGCAGTACTTC

d_call: -
v_call: TRBV6-5
clone_size: many
j_call: TRBJ2-1
cdr3_aa: CASSPLAPRYNEQFF
cdr3_nt: TGTGCCAGCAGTCCACTGGCGCCAAGGTACAATGAGCAGTTCTTC

d_call: TRBD1
v_call: TRBV29-1
clone_size: many
j_call: TRBJ2-1
cdr3_aa: CSVGTGGNEQFF
cdr3_nt: TGCAGCGTTGGGACAGGGGGCAATGAGCAGTTCTTC

d_call: -
v_call: TRBV10-1
clone_size: -
j_call: TRBJ2-2
cdr3_aa: CASSDSGRTGELFF
cdr3_nt: TGCGCCAGCAGTGATTCAGGGCGCACCGGGGAGCTGTTTTTT

d_call: -
v_call: TRBV6-2/TRBV6-3
clone_size: many
j_call: TRBJ2-1
cdr3_aa: CASSYLLVLLHNEQFF
cdr3_nt: TGTGCCAGCAGTTATCTCTTAGTACTTCTACACAATGAGCAGTTCTTC

d_call: -
v_call: TRBV2
clone_size: many
j_call: TRBJ1-5
cdr3_aa: CASRAGGGNQPQHF
cdr3_nt: TGTGCCAGCAGAGCGGGGGGCGGCAATCAGCCCCAGCATTTT

d_call: -
v_call: TRBV5-1
clone_size: many
j_call: TRBJ2-5
cdr3_aa: CASGRQELQETQYF
cdr3_nt: TGCGCCAGCGGCCGACAGGAACTACAAGAGACCCAGTACTTC

d_call: -
v_call: TRBV24-1
clone_size: -
j_call: TRBJ2-5
cdr3_aa: CATSERYQETQYF
cdr3_nt: TGTGCCACCAGTGAAAGGTACCAAGAGACCCAGTACTTC

d_call: TRBD1
v_call: TRBV7-3
clone_size: -
j_call: TRBJ2-7
cdr3_aa: CASSLSGQGSYEQYF
cdr3_nt: TGTGCCAGCAGCTTATCTGGACAGGGCTCCTACGAGCAGTACTTC

d_call: -
v_call: TRBV29-1
clone_size: many
j_call: TRBJ1-4
cdr3_aa: CSVVPTNNEKLFF
cdr3_nt: TGCAGCGTTGTTCCCACCAATAATGAAAAACTGTTTTTT

d_call: -
v_call: TRBV19
clone_size: many
j_call: TRBJ2-1
cdr3_aa: CASSIRWSVSYNEQFF
cdr3_nt: TGTGCCAGTAGTATTAGGTGGAGTGTCTCCTACAATGAGCAGTTCTTC

d_call: -
v_call: TRBV5-1
clone_size: many
j_call: TRBJ1-2
cdr3_aa: CASHFIDSRGYYGYTF
cdr3_nt: TGCGCAAGCCACTTCATCGACAGCCGGGGGTACTATGGCTACACCTTC

d_call: -
v_call: TRBV5-1
clone_size: many
j_call: TRBJ2-5
cdr3_aa: CASSHGTSRGGQETQYF
cdr3_nt: TGCGCCAGCAGCCACGGGACATCCCGGGGCGGACAAGAGACCCAGTACTTC

d_call: -
v_call: TRBV24-1
clone_size: many
j_call: TRBJ1-1
cdr3_aa: CATSDLSYTEAFF
cdr3_nt: TGTGCCACCAGTGATTTGTCGTACACTGAAGCTTTCTTT

d_call: -
v_call: TRBV9
clone_size: many
j_call: TRBJ2-6
cdr3_aa: CASSVSGAGANVLTF
cdr3_nt: TGTGCCAGCAGCGTATCAGGGGCCGGGGCCAACGTCCTGACTTTC

d_call: TRBD2
v_call: TRBV5-1
clone_size: many
j_call: TRBJ2-3
cdr3_aa: CASSLAGGITDTQYF
cdr3_nt: TGCGCCAGCAGCTTGGCCGGGGGGATCACAGATACGCAGTATTTT

d_call: -
v_call: TRBV29-1
clone_size: -
j_call: TRBJ2-3
cdr3_aa: CSVDGQVSTDTQYF
cdr3_nt: TGCAGCGTTGATGGGCAAGTGAGCACAGATACGCAGTATTTT

d_call: TRBD2
v_call: TRBV14
clone_size: many
j_call: TRBJ2-2
cdr3_aa: CASSQDLAGMTGELFF
cdr3_nt: TGTGCCAGCAGCCAAGATCTAGCGGGAATGACCGGGGAGCTGTTTTTT

d_call: -
v_call: TRBV29-1
clone_size: many
j_call: TRBJ2-1
cdr3_aa: CSVRGLASYNEQFF
cdr3_nt: TGCAGCGTGAGGGGGCTAGCGAGTTACAATGAGCAGTTCTTC

d_call: -
v_call: TRBV3-1
clone_size: many
j_call: TRBJ2-7
cdr3_aa: CASSRGYEQYF
cdr3_nt: TGTGCCAGCAGCCGTGGCTACGAGCAGTACTTC

d_call: TRBD1
v_call: TRBV24-1
clone_size: -
j_call: TRBJ2-7
cdr3_aa: CATSETGRYPYEQYF
cdr3_nt: TGTGCCACCAGCGAGACAGGGCGGTACCCCTACGAGCAGTACTTC

d_call: -
v_call: TRBV15
clone_size: many
j_call: TRBJ2-1
cdr3_aa: CATSRDHGYEQFF
cdr3_nt: TGTGCCACCAGCAGAGATCACGGGTATGAGCAGTTCTTC

d_call: -
v_call: TRBV7-9
clone_size: many
j_call: TRBJ2-7
cdr3_aa: CASSWGTDSYEQYF
cdr3_nt: TGTGCCAGCAGCTGGGGGACTGACTCCTACGAGCAGTACTTC

d_call: TRBD2
v_call: TRBV4-1
clone_size: many
j_call: TRBJ2-7
cdr3_aa: CASSLRVAGMIEQYF
cdr3_nt: TGCGCCAGCAGCCTTCGGGTAGCGGGAATGATCGAGCAGTACTTC

d_call: -
v_call: TRBV4-1
clone_size: many
j_call: TRBJ1-1
cdr3_aa: CASSQAGLSFKEAFF
cdr3_nt: TGCGCCAGCAGCCAAGCGGGACTGTCCTTTAAGGAAGCTTTCTTT

d_call: TRBD1
v_call: TRBV15
clone_size: many
j_call: TRBJ2-7
cdr3_aa: CATSRSTGDPPYEQYF
cdr3_nt: TGTGCCACCAGCAGGAGTACAGGGGACCCTCCCTACGAGCAGTACTTC

d_call: -
v_call: TRBV27
clone_size: many
j_call: TRBJ2-7
cdr3_aa: CASSLGGTGAYEQYF
cdr3_nt: TGTGCCAGCAGTTTGGGGGGGACAGGTGCCTACGAGCAGTACTTC

d_call: -
v_call: TRBV7-9
clone_size: -
j_call: TRBJ2-4
cdr3_aa: CASSSDSGGNIQYF
cdr3_nt: TGTGCCAGCAGCTCGGATTCGGGTGGAAACATTCAGTACTTC

d_call: -
v_call: TRBV9
clone_size: many
j_call: TRBJ2-6
cdr3_aa: CASSVEGSGANVLTF
cdr3_nt: TGTGCCAGCAGCGTAGAAGGTTCAGGGGCCAACGTCCTGACTTTC

d_call: -
v_call: TRBV19
clone_size: many
j_call: TRBJ1-5
cdr3_aa: CASRAKGQPQHF
cdr3_nt: TGTGCCAGTAGGGCGAAGGGTCAGCCCCAGCATTTT

d_call: TRBD1
v_call: TRBV7-9
clone_size: -
j_call: TRBJ2-1
cdr3_aa: CASSSREGQGAYEQFF
cdr3_nt: TGTGCCAGCAGCTCCCGGGAAGGACAGGGGGCCTATGAGCAGTTCTTC

d_call: -
v_call: TRBV7-2
clone_size: many
j_call: TRBJ1-5
cdr3_aa: CASSLDTSRVQPQHF
cdr3_nt: TGTGCCAGCAGCTTAGATACGAGCCGAGTTCAGCCCCAGCATTTT

d_call: -
v_call: TRBV1
clone_size: many
j_call: TRBJ2-7
cdr3_aa: CTSSQDNSGRGYEQYF
cdr3_nt: TGCACCAGCAGCCAAGATAATAGCGGGAGGGGATACGAGCAGTACTTC

d_call: TRBD2
v_call: TRBV5-1
clone_size: many
j_call: TRBJ2-1
cdr3_aa: CATRTGTSGTYNEQFF
cdr3_nt: TGCGCCACCCGGACCGGGACTAGCGGGACTTACAATGAGCAGTTCTTC

d_call: -
v_call: TRBV5-1
clone_size: few
j_call: TRBJ2-7
cdr3_aa: CASSPTRGSYEQYF
cdr3_nt: TGCGCCAGCAGCCCAACCAGGGGCTCCTACGAGCAGTACTTC